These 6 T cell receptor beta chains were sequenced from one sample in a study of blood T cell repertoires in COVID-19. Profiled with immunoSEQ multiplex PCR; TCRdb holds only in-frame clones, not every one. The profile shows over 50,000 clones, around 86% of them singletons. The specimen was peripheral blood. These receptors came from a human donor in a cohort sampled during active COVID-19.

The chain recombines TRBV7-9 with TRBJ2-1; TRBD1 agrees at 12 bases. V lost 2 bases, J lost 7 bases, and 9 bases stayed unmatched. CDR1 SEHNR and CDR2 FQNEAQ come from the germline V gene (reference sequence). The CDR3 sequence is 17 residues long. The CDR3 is CASSLRFRDRGRNEQFF. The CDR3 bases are TGTGCCAGCAGCTTACGGTTTCGGGACAGGGGGCGGAATGAGCAGTTCTTC.

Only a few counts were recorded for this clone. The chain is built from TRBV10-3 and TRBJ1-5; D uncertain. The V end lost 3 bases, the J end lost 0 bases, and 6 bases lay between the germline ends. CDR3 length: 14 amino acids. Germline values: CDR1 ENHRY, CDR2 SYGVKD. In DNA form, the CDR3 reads TGTGCCATCAGTGACGAGAGTAGCAATCAGCCCCAGCATTTT. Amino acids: CAISDESSNQPQHF.

CDR3 region: CASSGSRTYNEQFF. CDR3 DNA: TGCGCCAGCAGTGGGTCGCGGACCTACAATGAGCAGTTCTTC. The chain is built from TRBV10-1 and TRBJ2-1, with D unresolved. Trimming took off 4 bases at V and 2 bases at J, with 9 bases between the two ends. CDR1 and CDR2 (germline): WNHNN, SYGVQD (reference sequence). CDR3 size: 14 residues.

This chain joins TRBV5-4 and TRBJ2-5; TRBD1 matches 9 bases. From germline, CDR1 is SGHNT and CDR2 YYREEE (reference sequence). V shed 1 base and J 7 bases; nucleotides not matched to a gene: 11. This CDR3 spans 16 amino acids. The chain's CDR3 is CASSLPTGTGQSTQYF. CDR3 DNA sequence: TGTGCCAGCAGCTTGCCAACCGGGACAGGGCAATCGACCCAGTACTTC.

The CDR3 DNA is TGTGCCAGCAGCCGCACAGGGGGCGGAAGCGCTGAAGCTTTCTTT. It codes for CASSRTGGGSAEAFF. V usage is TRBV7-3 and J usage is TRBJ1-1, with 9 bases lining up with TRBD1. CDR1 and CDR2 (germline): SGHTA, FQGTGA. The J segment lost 6 bases and the V segment lost 5 bases, leaving 10 bases of the junction unmatched. This CDR3 contains 15 residues.

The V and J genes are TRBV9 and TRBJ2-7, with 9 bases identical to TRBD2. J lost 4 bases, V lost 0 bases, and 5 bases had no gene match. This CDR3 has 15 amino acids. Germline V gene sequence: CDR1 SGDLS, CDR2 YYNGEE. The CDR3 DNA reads TGTGCCAGCAGCGTAGGGGCGGGAGGGCCGTACGAGCAGTACTTC. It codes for CASSVGAGGPYEQYF.